These 5 T cell receptor beta chains were sequenced from one sample in a study of human T cells and chemical hapten exposure. TCRdb recomputed calls from the RACE reads with MiXCR, one row per CDR3 protein. The data contain around 380,000 distinct CDR3 sequences, about 4.8% of them singletons. Time point indicated: patch test 1, 2 weeks after DPC sensitization. As to treatment: therapeutic diphenylcyclopropenone sensitization with weekly scalp DPC. The specimen was whole blood, collected in connection with sensitization to the hapten diphenylcyclopropenone (DPC). The origin of the receptors is a woman between 45 and 65 years old with alopecia areata. Some clones in this sample may be carry-over from other donors' samples.

Many counts were recorded for this clonotype. The chain combines TRBV7-2 with TRBJ2-4; D is ambiguous. The ends were cut back, 1 base at V and 7 bases at J, with 5 bases in the middle. The CDR3 consists of 12 residues. Per germline, CDR1 SGHTA and CDR2 FQGNSA. The CDR3 loop reads CASSLDGNIQYF. As DNA, the CDR3 is TGTGCCAGCAGCTTAGATGGGAACATTCAGTACTTC.

This clonotype was detected only a few times. This chain uses TRBV7-2 with TRBJ2-1; D is possibly TRBD1 (5 bases). V was pared by 5 bases and J by 0 bases, with 11 bases between. The CDR3 has 15 amino acids. Germline values: CDR1 SGHTA, CDR2 FQGNSA. The chain's CDR3 is CASSLQESSYNEQFF. CDR3 coding DNA: TGTGCCAGCAGCCTACAGGAGAGCTCCTACAATGAGCAGTTCTTC.

This clonotype was detected many times. This chain joins TRBV6-2 or TRBV6-3 and TRBJ1-5, with D unclear. The CDR3 is 15 residues long. Trimming took 4 bases from V and 3 from J, leaving 13 bases between them. CDR1 and CDR2 (germline): MNHEY, SVGEGT. CDR3 sequence: CASSFGVTVNQPQHF. CDR3 sequence (DNA): TGTGCCAGCAGTTTCGGAGTAACCGTCAATCAGCCCCAGCATTTT.

A few counts support this clonotype. The V call is TRBV12-3 or TRBV12-4, the J call TRBJ2-1; D is unresolved. Trimming took off 2 bases at V and 6 bases at J, with 11 bases between the two ends. The CDR3 covers 14 residues. The CDR3 sequence is CASSLPPTTNEQFF. CDR3 DNA: TGTGCCAGCAGTTTACCTCCAACGACCAATGAGCAGTTCTTC.

This clonotype turned up a few times. The chain is built from TRBV7-2 and TRBJ1-1; TRBD1 is a possible D gene (5 bases). The length of the CDR3 is 15 residues. V gave up 1 base and J gave up 1 base, with 10 bases separating them. Germline V gives CDR1 SGHTA, CDR2 FQGNSA. CDR3 residues: CASSLVAGTNTEAFF. The CDR3 DNA reads TGTGCCAGCAGCTTAGTGGCAGGGACGAACACTGAAGCTTTCTTT. The full variable domain, with the rest looked up from reference TRBV7-2 and TRBJ1-1, is GAGVSQSPSNKVTEKGKDVELRCDPISGHTALYWYRQSLGQGLEFLIYFQGNSAPDKSGLPSDRFSAERTGGSVSTLTIQRTQQEDSAVYLCASSLVAGTNTEAFFGQGTRLTVV.